This T cell receptor beta chain comes out of a study of T-cell memory formation after mild COVID-19. V was cut by 9 bases and J by 2 bases, with 9 bases left in between. Germline assignment: CDR1 KGHDR and CDR2 SFDVKD. The CDR3 sequence is 13 residues long. This clonotype was recorded a few times. TCRdb used MiXCR to reprocess the 5' RACE reads, holding one entry per CDR3 protein. The sample lists approximately 300,000 distinct CDR3 sequences, roughly 21% seen once, with 20% to 25% in the top ten. This TCR was recovered from a man aged 18-30 years who had mild COVID-19 (a few samples of this study predate the infection). Cell type and time point are not known. The chain employs TRBV24-1 and TRBJ2-2; D is possibly TRBD1 or TRBD2 (6 bases each). The sequencing sample was made of PBMCs or a T cell subset sorted from them (not recorded which). DNA of the CDR3: TGTGCCACCGAGGGGGGAAACACCGGGGAGCTGTTTTTT. It specifies CATEGGNTGELFF.